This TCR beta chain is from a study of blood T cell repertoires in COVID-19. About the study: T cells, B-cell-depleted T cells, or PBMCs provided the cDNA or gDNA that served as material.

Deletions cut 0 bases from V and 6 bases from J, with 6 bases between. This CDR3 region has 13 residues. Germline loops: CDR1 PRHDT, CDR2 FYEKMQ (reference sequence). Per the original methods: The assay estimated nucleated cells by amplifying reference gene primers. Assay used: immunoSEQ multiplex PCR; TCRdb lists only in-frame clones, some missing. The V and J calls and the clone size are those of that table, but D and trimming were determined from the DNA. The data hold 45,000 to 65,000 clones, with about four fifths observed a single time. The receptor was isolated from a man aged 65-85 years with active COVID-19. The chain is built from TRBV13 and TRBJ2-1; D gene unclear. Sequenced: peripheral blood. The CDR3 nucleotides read TGTGCCAGCAGCTTAGGACCAGGCAATGAGCAGTTCTTC. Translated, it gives CASSLGPGNEQFF.